A single sample gave rise to the 17 T cell receptor beta chains below, sequenced in a study of cytotoxic CD8 clonotypes in ibrutinib-treated CLL. Sequencing used immunoSEQ multiplex PCR; TCRdb keeps in-frame clones, though not all of them. The sample yields more than 15,000 clones, about 81% seen once. Sequences were derived from PBMCs, sampled before ibrutinib treatment. The origin of the receptors is a human donor with chronic lymphocytic leukemia.

This chain connects TRBV4-1 to TRBJ2-5; TRBD2 aligns across 10 bases. Germline V gene sequence: CDR1 MGHRA, CDR2 YSYEKL. V shed 1 base, J shed 1 base, and the junction held 12 bases outside the gene matches. The CDR3 covers 19 residues. CDR3 coding DNA: TGCGCCAGCAGCCAAGCCCACCCCCTTAGCGGGAGGCCCCAAGAGACCCAGTACTTC. This translates into CASSQAHPLSGRPQETQYF.

The chain links TRBV9 to TRBJ2-7; 8 bases line up with TRBD2. After removal of 0 bases from V and 6 bases from J, the junction contained 8 bases not matched to a gene. Looked up from germline, CDR1 is SGDLS and CDR2 is YYNGEE. The CDR3 has 15 amino acids. The chain's CDR3 is CASSVVPGGPGEQYF. For the CDR3, the DNA is TGTGCCAGCAGCGTAGTCCCGGGAGGGCCGGGCGAGCAGTACTTC.

The V and J genes are TRBV19 and TRBJ2-5, with 7 bases that match TRBD1. The CDR3 contains 18 residues. Trimming cost V 5 bases and J 4 bases; bases outside gene matches: 19. Germline loops: CDR1 LNHDA, CDR2 SQIVND (reference sequence). The CDR3 protein is CASSGDRAEVYGLETQYF. DNA for the CDR3: TGTGCCAGTAGTGGAGACAGGGCGGAGGTATACGGGCTAGAGACCCAGTACTTC. Looking up the rest from reference TRBV19 and TRBJ2-5 gives the full variable domain: DGGITQSPKYLFRKEGQNVTLSCEQNLNHDAMYWYRQDPGQGLRLIYYSQIVNDFQKGDIAEGYSVSREKKESFPLTVTSAQKNPTAFYLCASSGDRAEVYGLETQYFGPGTRLLVL.

The chain joins TRBV19 to TRBJ1-2, with D perhaps TRBD1 (5 bases). Trimming removed 5 bases from V and 9 bases from J, with 16 bases in between. Per germline, CDR1 LNHDA and CDR2 SQIVND (reference sequence). CDR3 length: 13 residues. The CDR3 loop reads CASSSFDSRSYTF. CDR3 DNA: TGTGCCAGTAGTTCTTTTGACAGCAGAAGCTACACCTTC.

This clone came up once. CDR3 in amino acids: CASSFGENQETQYF. CDR3 in DNA: TGCGCCAGCAGTTTTGGGGAGAACCAAGAGACCCAGTACTTC. The chain is built from TRBV5-1 and TRBJ2-5, with a possible D match to TRBD2 (5 bases). The V end lost 5 bases, the J end lost 0 bases, and 11 bases lay between the germline ends. Germline CDR1 SGHRS, CDR2 YFSETQ. The CDR3 spans 14 residues.

There are a few counts of this clone. One end of the junction varies from germline; a read error may be responsible. The genes are TRBV4-3 and TRBJ1-4; D is unresolved. The CDR3 is 13 residues long. Germline CDR1 reads LGHNA; CDR2 reads YSLEER. DNA for the CDR3: TGCGCCAGCAGCCAAGCTGGAAATGAAAAGCTGTTTTTT. It specifies CASSQAGNEKLFF.

The V gene is TRBV7-3, the J gene TRBJ1-1; D is unclear. Trimming stripped 2 bases from V and 1 base from J, with 5 bases between. The germline V gene has CDR1 SGHTA and CDR2 FQGTGA. The CDR3 is 13 residues long. Here the CDR3 DNA reads TGTGCCAGCAGCTTATCAGGGAACACTGAAGCTTTCTTT. The encoded protein is CASSLSGNTEAFF.

This rearrangement joins TRBV28 to TRBJ2-7; 7 bases align to TRBD1. The germline V gene has CDR1 MDHEN and CDR2 SYDVKM. This CDR3 comprises 16 residues. Trimming took 6 bases from V and 3 from J; bases not matched to a gene: 14. The CDR3 reads CASSRRQGPPFYEQYF. Written as DNA, the CDR3 is TGTGCCAGCAGCCGTAGACAGGGCCCCCCCTTCTACGAGCAGTACTTC.

CDR3 sequence: CASSLWSGQANEQFF. The CDR3 nucleotides are TGTGCCAGCAGTTTATGGTCCGGACAGGCTAATGAGCAGTTCTTC. This chain joins TRBV28 and TRBJ2-1, with 7 bases that match TRBD1. The V and J ends lost 0 bases and 7 bases, in that order; junction bases with no gene match: 6. Germline values: CDR1 MDHEN, CDR2 SYDVKM. The CDR3 sequence is 15 residues long.

The rearrangement uses TRBV28 and TRBJ1-5; the match to TRBD1 covers 9 bases. Unmatched junction bases numbered 6, after V lost 9 bases and J lost 6 bases. The CDR3 runs to 13 residues. The germline gives CDR1 MDHEN, CDR2 SYDVKM. DNA of the CDR3: TGTGCCAGTCTGACAGGGGGGAGTCAGCCCCAGCATTTT. The encoded protein is CASLTGGSQPQHF.

Only a few counts were recorded for this clone. The CDR3, as DNA: TGTGCTAGTGGAGGACAGAGCTCCTACAATGAGCAGTTCTTC. Translation: CASGGQSSYNEQFF. The chain has TRBV12-5 and TRBJ2-1; D may be TRBD1 (6 bases). Germline CDR1 is LGHNT and CDR2 is FRNRAP. This CDR3 spans 14 amino acids. Trimming removed 6 bases from V and 0 bases from J, with 9 bases in between.

This clone was seen once. The V and J genes are TRBV7-8 and TRBJ2-3; D is uncertain. Germline V gene data show CDR1 as SGHVS and CDR2 as FQNEAQ. The V end was cut by 1 base, the J end by 6 bases, with 8 bases between. The CDR3 is made up of 13 amino acids. CDR3 region: CASSLVLTDTQYF. CDR3 nucleotide sequence: TGTGCCAGCAGCTTAGTTCTCACTGATACGCAGTATTTT.

CDR3 loop: CASSSQGMGTEAFF. CDR3 DNA sequence: TGCGCCAGCAGCTCTCAGGGGATGGGGACTGAAGCTTTCTTT. The chain recombines TRBV5-1 with TRBJ1-1; D is perhaps TRBD1 (6 bases). This CDR3 spans 14 amino acids. V was pared by 3 bases and J by 5 bases, with 14 bases between. Germline CDR1 reads SGHRS; CDR2 reads YFSETQ.

This chain joins TRBV28 and TRBJ2-7, with D maybe TRBD1 (6 bases). CDR1 MDHEN and CDR2 SYDVKM come from the germline V gene. The CDR3 spans 13 residues. Trimming pared 7 bases from V and 2 bases from J, leaving 12 bases between. CDR3: CASILQGTYEQYF. CDR3 coding DNA: TGTGCCAGCATCCTACAGGGTACCTACGAGCAGTACTTC.

This chain connects TRBV7-3 to TRBJ2-1; D gene ambiguous. The V gene's germline CDR1 is SGHTA and CDR2 FQGTGA. Trimming shortened V by 2 bases and J by 5 bases, and 13 bases separated the two germline ends. The CDR3 has 15 amino acids. CDR3 bases: TGTGCCAGCAGCTTAGTGAGGAGCGCAAACAATGAGCAGTTCTTC. The encoded protein is CASSLVRSANNEQFF.

This clone has only a few counts. This chain uses TRBV28 with TRBJ1-5; D is ambiguous. CDR1 is MDHEN, CDR2 SYDVKM, per germline. Trimming pared 8 bases from V and 7 bases from J, leaving 18 bases between. The CDR3 contains 14 residues. CDR3 loop: CASRAPAPGQPQHF. For the CDR3, the DNA is TGTGCCAGCCGGGCCCCGGCCCCGGGGCAGCCCCAGCATTTT.

The chain couples TRBV2 to TRBJ2-7; either TRBD1 or TRBD2 may fit D (6 bases each). In germline, CDR1 is SNHLY, CDR2 FYNNEI. This CDR3 region has 13 residues. Trimming cost V 7 bases and J 5 bases, with 15 bases left between them. This CDR3 is CASMEGESHEQYF. CDR3 coding DNA: TGTGCCAGCATGGAGGGGGAGTCGCACGAGCAGTACTTC.